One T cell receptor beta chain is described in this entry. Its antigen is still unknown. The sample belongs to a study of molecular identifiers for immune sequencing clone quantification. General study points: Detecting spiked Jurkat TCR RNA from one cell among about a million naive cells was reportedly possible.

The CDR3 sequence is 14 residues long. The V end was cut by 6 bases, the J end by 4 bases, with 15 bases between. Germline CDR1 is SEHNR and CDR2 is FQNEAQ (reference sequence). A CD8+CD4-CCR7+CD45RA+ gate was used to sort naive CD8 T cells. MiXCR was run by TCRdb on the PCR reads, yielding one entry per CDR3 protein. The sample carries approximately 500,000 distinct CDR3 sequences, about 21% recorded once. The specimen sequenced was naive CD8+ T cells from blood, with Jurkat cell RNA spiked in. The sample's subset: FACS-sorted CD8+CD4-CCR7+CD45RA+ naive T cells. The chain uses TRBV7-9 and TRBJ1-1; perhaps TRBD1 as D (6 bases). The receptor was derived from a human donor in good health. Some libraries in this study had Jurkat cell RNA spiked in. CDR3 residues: CASRPGEPPTEAFF. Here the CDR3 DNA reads TGTGCCAGCAGGCCAGGGGAACCCCCCACTGAAGCTTTCTTT.